This T cell receptor (beta chain) was sequenced in a study of early T cells in non-severe SARS-CoV-2 infection. Study summary: The chains were unpaired, and the sequenced material was bulk RNA from unsorted whole blood.

cDNA molecules, individually, were tagged with unique molecular identifiers. TCRdb recomputed calls from the 5' RACE reads with MiXCR, one row per CDR3 protein. The sample shows more than 65,000 distinct CDR3 sequences, roughly 12% of them seen only once. This clonotype was detected a few times. Its specificity is not known. The study's findings and limits: Comparison of clonotypes with VDJdb favored anti-spike CD8 responses while missing private and CD4 specificities.

V shed 2 bases and J shed 6 bases, with 11 bases lying between them. The CDR3 loop spans 13 amino acids. Material: whole blood. The J gene is TRBJ2-7, the V gene TRBV12-3 or TRBV12-4; D ambiguous. This TCR came from an adult who was a healthcare worker with PCR-confirmed SARS-CoV-2 infection or an uninfected control (not recorded which). The CDR3 DNA is TGTGCCAGCAGTTTAAACAGTCCAGCCGAGCAGTACTTC. Translating it yields CASSLNSPAEQYF.